A single sample is the source of the 2 T cell receptor beta chains below, sequenced in a study of control samples from healthy donors and cancer patients. The protocol was immunoSEQ multiplex PCR, while the TCRdb copy is restricted to in-frame clones and leaves out a portion. This sample has 150,000 to 200,000 clones, with about nine tenths found just once. The sample comprised blood. These receptors came from a woman in her 30s in good health.

The chain joins TRBV6-6 to TRBJ2-5, with D perhaps given as TRBD1 or TRBD2 (5 bases each). The germline V and J ends were trimmed by 0 bases and 1 base, with 6 bases remaining between them. This CDR3 is 14 amino acids long. Germline-derived CDR1 and CDR2 are MNHNY and SVGAGI (reference sequence). The CDR3 DNA is TGTGCCAGCAGTTACTCCGGGACCCAAGAGACCCAGTACTTC. It yields the protein CASSYSGTQETQYF.

This clone was detected once. This sequence joins TRBV19 and TRBJ1-2, with no clear D. This CDR3 has 11 residues. The germline CDR1 and CDR2 sequences are LNHDA and SQIVND (reference sequence). Trimming cost V 7 bases and J 2 bases, with 5 bases left between them. CDR3 residues: CASNTNYGYTF. In DNA, the CDR3 is TGTGCCAGTAATACGAACTATGGCTACACCTTC.